The 10 T cell receptor beta chains reported below all come from one sample, sequenced in a study of glioma-infiltrating T cells after dendritic cell vaccination. Libraries were prepared by immunoSEQ multiplex PCR; TCRdb keeps only in-frame clonotypes and omits some of them. The sample includes approximately 100,000 clones, about four fifths of them seen just once. Sample: blood, taken before dendritic cell vaccination. These receptors were collected from a human donor with glioblastoma.

The chain links TRBV5-6 to TRBJ1-2; 9 positions match TRBD1. CDR1 is SGHDT, CDR2 YYEEEE, per germline. Germline trimming cut 5 bases from V and 4 bases from J; bases unmatched to any gene: 6. The CDR3 runs 14 residues. CDR3 nucleotide sequence: TGTGCCAGCAGGCCGGGACAGGGATCCTATGGCTACACCTTC. It yields the protein CASRPGQGSYGYTF.

This sequence joins TRBV9 and TRBJ2-3, with TRBD2 matching 9 bases. Germline V CDR1 and CDR2: SGDLS, YYNGEE. J was trimmed by 6 bases and V by 3 bases; bases with no gene match: 11. This CDR3 spans 16 amino acids. The CDR3 loop reads CASSAEGRGGLDTQYF. CDR3 DNA: TGTGCCAGCAGCGCCGAGGGGCGGGGGGGCTTGGATACGCAGTATTTT.

This clone appeared a few times. V is TRBV6-6 and J is TRBJ1-2; D is uncertain. Per the germline V gene, CDR1 is MNHNY and CDR2 is SVGAGI (reference sequence). V dropped 4 bases and J dropped 2 bases, with 8 bases sitting between them. CDR3 length: 13 residues. This CDR3 reads CASSLERNYGYTF. CDR3 coding DNA: TGTGCCAGCAGTTTAGAACGAAACTATGGCTACACCTTC.

The chain links TRBV7-9 to TRBJ1-1, with 7 positions matching TRBD1. In germline, CDR1 is SEHNR, CDR2 FQNEAQ (reference sequence). This CDR3 is built from 12 residues. V lost 1 base, J lost 10 bases, and 3 bases stayed unmatched. The CDR3 sequence: CASSLEDRAAFF. The CDR3 DNA is TGTGCCAGCAGCTTAGAAGACAGGGCAGCTTTCTTT.

In its sample, this clone was seen once. The genes are TRBV25-1 and TRBJ2-1; no definite D call. V lost 4 bases, J lost 4 bases, and 11 bases lay in between. Germline-derived CDR1 and CDR2 are MGHDK and SYGVNS. The CDR3 is 14 amino acids. The CDR3 DNA reads as TGTGCCAGCAGTGGGGCGTACGCGTACAATGAGCAGTTCTTC. It specifies CASSGAYAYNEQFF.

This chain joins TRBV9 and TRBJ2-5; 12 bases are shared with TRBD2. Losses at the gene ends were 0 bases for V and 1 base for J; bases not matched to a gene: 1. This CDR3 is 16 amino acids long. Germline loops: CDR1 SGDLS, CDR2 YYNGEE. As DNA, the CDR3 is TGTGCCAGCAGCGTAGGACTAGCGGGGGTCCAAGAGACCCAGTACTTC. Its translation is CASSVGLAGVQETQYF. The full variable domain, in which reference TRBV9 and TRBJ2-5 provide the parts outside the CDR3, is DSGVTQTPKHLITATGQRVTLRCSPRSGDLSVYWYQQSLDQGLQFLIQYYNGEERAKGNILERFSAQQFPDLHSELNLSSLELGDSALYFCASSVGLAGVQETQYFGPGTRLLVL.

Here the CDR3 DNA reads TGTGCCAGCAGCTTGGGGGCTCGGGGGAGGCAAGAGACCCAGTACTTC. Protein product: CASSLGARGRQETQYF. The V call is TRBV5-4, the J call TRBJ2-5; possibly TRBD2 for D (6 bases). CDR3 size: 16 residues. V shed 0 bases and J shed 2 bases, with 14 bases lying between them. The germline V gene has CDR1 SGHNT and CDR2 YYREEE (reference sequence).

This clone turned up a few times. V gene TRBV30 combines with J gene TRBJ2-2; D gene ambiguous. Germline CDR1 is GTSNPN and CDR2 is SVGIG (reference sequence). V lost 2 bases and J lost 1, with 5 bases in between. The CDR3 has 13 residues. The CDR3 nucleotides read TGTGCCTGGAGTCAGGAGAACACCGGGGAGCTGTTTTTT. Protein sequence: CAWSQENTGELFF.

The chain carries TRBV2 and TRBJ2-3, with TRBD2 identical over 13 bases. The V and J ends lost 1 base and 2 bases, in that order; junction bases with no gene match: 6. CDR1 SNHLY and CDR2 FYNNEI come from the germline V gene. This CDR3 region has 18 residues. CDR3 protein: CASSEEGTSGEVTDTQYF. In DNA, the CDR3 is TGTGCCAGCAGTGAAGAGGGGACTAGCGGGGAAGTCACAGATACGCAGTATTTT.

The rearrangement links TRBV7-2 to TRBJ2-7; 11 nucleotides match TRBD2. CDR3 length: 17 residues. The V gene's germline CDR1 is SGHTA and CDR2 FQGNSA. V was clipped by 1 base and J by 7 bases; unmatched bases: 12. The CDR3 protein is CASSLVSPTSGEGEQYF. CDR3 nucleotide sequence: TGTGCCAGCAGCTTAGTTTCTCCGACTAGCGGGGAGGGGGAGCAGTACTTC.